The 11 T cell receptor beta chains in this list originate from one sample, sequenced in a study of technical replicates of blood from a handful of donors. The table came from immunoSEQ multiplex PCR; TCRdb's copy has only in-frame clones and leaves some out. The sample has 60,000 to 70,000 clones, roughly 98% seen once. Material for sequencing was T cells isolated from PBMCs. The receptors originated from a human donor in good health.

The chain links TRBV2 to TRBJ1-6; 9 bases agree with TRBD1. Germline loops: CDR1 SNHLY, CDR2 FYNNEI. Germline trimming cut 6 bases from V and 7 bases from J; bases unmatched to any gene: 4. The CDR3 totals 14 residues. CDR3 in DNA: TGTGCCAGCAGGACCGACAGGGGGAATTCACCCCTCCACTTT. Translation gives CASRTDRGNSPLHF.

This clone was detected once. The gene calls are TRBV25-1 and TRBJ2-1; 7 bases fit TRBD1. With 1 base clipped from V and 4 bases from J, the junction kept 4 bases outside the gene matches. This CDR3 region has 15 residues. CDR1 and CDR2 from the germline V gene are MGHDK and SYGVNS. The CDR3: CASSELGTAYNEQFF. CDR3 DNA sequence: TGTGCCAGCAGTGAATTGGGGACAGCTTACAATGAGCAGTTCTTC.

The rearrangement links TRBV19 to TRBJ1-1; D unclear. The CDR3 extends over 14 amino acids. Germline V CDR1 and CDR2: LNHDA, SQIVND (reference sequence). V was clipped by 1 base and J by 1 base, with 7 bases between them. Here the CDR3 DNA reads TGTGCCAGTAGTATAGCAGACACGAACACTGAAGCTTTCTTT. This translates into CASSIADTNTEAFF.

The CDR3 spells CASSEANRVGDQYF. CDR3 nucleotide sequence: TGTGCCAGCAGTGAAGCGAACAGGGTTGGGGACCAGTACTTC. V and J are TRBV6-1 and TRBJ2-5; maybe TRBD1 (6 bases). Trimming removed 0 bases at V and 10 bases at J, with 15 bases between. The CDR3 covers 14 residues. The germline V gene has CDR1 MNHNS and CDR2 SASEGT.

The chain joins TRBV7-6 to TRBJ2-7; TRBD2 is a possible D gene (6 bases). The germline V gene encodes CDR1 SGHVS and CDR2 FNYEAQ. CDR3 size: 13 residues. Trimming took off 5 bases at V and 5 bases at J, with 13 bases between the two ends. The CDR3 here is CASSAGRSDEQYF. The DNA of the CDR3 is TGTGCCAGCAGCGCGGGACGGTCCGACGAGCAGTACTTC.

CDR3 coding DNA: TGTGCCAGCAGCCGAGGTATTCGCCAAGAGACCCAGTACTTC. Residues: CASSRGIRQETQYF. The rearrangement joins TRBV7-7 to TRBJ2-5, with D uncertain. The germline V and J ends were trimmed by 5 bases and 1 base, with 11 bases remaining between them. The CDR3 loop spans 14 amino acids. CDR1 SSHAT and CDR2 FNYEAQ come from the germline V gene (reference sequence).

V gene TRBV11-2 combines with J gene TRBJ2-7; 9 bases are shared with TRBD2. The ends lost 5 bases at V and 5 bases at J; junction bases unmatched: 19. This CDR3 spans 18 amino acids. Germline CDR1 and CDR2: SGHAT and FQNNGV. The CDR3 DNA sequence: TGTGCCAGCAGCGTCGCCGTAGTAAGGGCTAGCGGGAACCACGAGCAGTACTTC. It yields the protein CASSVAVVRASGNHEQYF.

The CDR3 DNA reads as TGTGCCAGCAGCTTACTCAGGGGCAACACTGAAGCTTTCTTT. Translation gives CASSLLRGNTEAFF. The V and J genes are TRBV7-9 and TRBJ1-1, with a possible D match to TRBD1 (6 bases). V lost 2 bases and J 2 bases, leaving 9 bases between the germline ends. The CDR3 contains 14 residues. The germline V gene encodes CDR1 SEHNR and CDR2 FQNEAQ (reference sequence).

The CDR3 bases are TGTGCCAGCAGGAGGGGGCGGATGAACACTGAAGCTTTCTTT. It translates to CASRRGRMNTEAFF. This chain uses TRBV7-9 with TRBJ1-1; 7 nucleotides match TRBD1. Germline loops: CDR1 SEHNR, CDR2 FQNEAQ (reference sequence). The CDR3 sequence is 14 residues long. The V segment lost 6 bases and the J segment 0 bases; nucleotides outside the gene matches: 4.

The chain carries TRBV2 and TRBJ2-2; 15 bases align to TRBD2. The germline V gene has CDR1 SNHLY and CDR2 FYNNEI. With 7 bases clipped from V and 3 bases from J, the junction kept 6 bases outside the gene matches. The CDR3 has 17 residues. The CDR3 sequence is CASTGTSGRIHTGELFF. In DNA, the CDR3 is TGTGCCAGCACCGGGACTAGCGGGAGGATTCACACCGGGGAGCTGTTTTTT.

The CDR3 protein is CASTKDKETQYF. The CDR3 DNA is TGTGCCAGCACTAAGGACAAGGAGACCCAGTACTTC. The J gene is TRBJ2-5, the V gene TRBV28, with D possibly TRBD1 on 5 matching bases. The CDR3 consists of 12 residues. With 7 bases removed from V and 5 bases from J, the gap between germline ends came to 11 bases. Germline CDR1 reads MDHEN; CDR2 reads SYDVKM.